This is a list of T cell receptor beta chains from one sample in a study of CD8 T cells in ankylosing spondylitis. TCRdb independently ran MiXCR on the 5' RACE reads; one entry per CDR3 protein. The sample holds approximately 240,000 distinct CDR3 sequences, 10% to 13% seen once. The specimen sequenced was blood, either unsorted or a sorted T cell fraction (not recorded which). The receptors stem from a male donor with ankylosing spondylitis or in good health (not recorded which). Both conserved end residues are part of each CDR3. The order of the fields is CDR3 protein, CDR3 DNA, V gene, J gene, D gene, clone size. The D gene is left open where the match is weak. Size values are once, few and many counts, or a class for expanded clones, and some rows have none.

cdr3_aa: CASLSGQGVEQYF
cdr3_nt: TGTGCCAGCTTGTCGGGACAGGGAGTCGAGCAGTACTTC
v_call: TRBV2
j_call: TRBJ2-7
d_call: TRBD1
clone_size: many

cdr3_aa: CATAAGDTQYF
cdr3_nt: TGTGCTACTGCGGCGGGAGATACGCAGTATTTT
v_call: TRBV7-9
j_call: TRBJ2-3
d_call: NA
clone_size: few

cdr3_aa: CAISGYGTDNEQFF
cdr3_nt: TGTGCCATCAGTGGCTACGGGACGGACAATGAGCAGTTCTTC
v_call: TRBV10-3
j_call: TRBJ2-1
d_call: NA
clone_size: many

cdr3_aa: CASSLGQAGTGELFF
cdr3_nt: TGTGCCAGCAGCTTGGGACAGGCGGGGACCGGGGAGCTGTTTTTT
v_call: TRBV7-7
j_call: TRBJ2-2
d_call: TRBD1
clone_size: NA

cdr3_aa: CSARGSDNSYEQYF
cdr3_nt: TGCAGTGCTAGAGGGTCGGACAATTCCTACGAGCAGTACTTC
v_call: TRBV20-1
j_call: TRBJ2-7
d_call: NA
clone_size: many

cdr3_aa: CASSSETGLDGYTF
cdr3_nt: TGTGCCAGCAGTTCAGAGACAGGGCTGGATGGCTACACCTTC
v_call: TRBV27
j_call: TRBJ1-2
d_call: TRBD1
clone_size: many

cdr3_aa: CASSLEQRNYGYTF
cdr3_nt: TGCGCCAGCAGCTTGGAGCAGAGAAACTATGGCTACACCTTC
v_call: TRBV5-1
j_call: TRBJ1-2
d_call: NA
clone_size: many

cdr3_aa: CASSLVGLSYEQYF
cdr3_nt: TGTGCCAGCAGTTTAGTGGGCCTCTCCTACGAGCAGTACTTC
v_call: TRBV12-3/TRBV12-4
j_call: TRBJ2-7
d_call: NA
clone_size: many

cdr3_aa: CASSFGSAGPTGELFF
cdr3_nt: TGTGCCAGCAGCTTCGGTTCAGCGGGACCCACCGGGGAGCTGTTTTTT
v_call: TRBV7-9
j_call: TRBJ2-2
d_call: TRBD2
clone_size: NA

cdr3_aa: CSAAGGGPSTDTQYF
cdr3_nt: TGCAGTGCAGCGGGCGGGGGCCCTAGCACAGATACGCAGTATTTT
v_call: TRBV20-1
j_call: TRBJ2-3
d_call: NA
clone_size: many

cdr3_aa: CAISVLGNPSMELFF
cdr3_nt: TGTGCCATCAGTGTGCTCGGGAACCCCTCAATGGAGCTGTTTTTT
v_call: TRBV10-3
j_call: TRBJ2-2
d_call: NA
clone_size: few

cdr3_aa: CASSLDTGYGQPQHF
cdr3_nt: TGTGCCAGCAGCTTAGATACAGGGTACGGTCAGCCCCAGCATTTT
v_call: TRBV11-2
j_call: TRBJ1-5
d_call: NA
clone_size: many

cdr3_aa: CSASRELAKNIQYF
cdr3_nt: TGCAGTGCTAGCAGGGAGCTAGCCAAAAACATTCAGTACTTC
v_call: TRBV20-1
j_call: TRBJ2-4
d_call: NA
clone_size: many

cdr3_aa: CAISESVGLGETQYF
cdr3_nt: TGTGCCATCAGTGAGTCGGTAGGACTAGGGGAGACCCAGTACTTC
v_call: TRBV10-3
j_call: TRBJ2-5
d_call: TRBD2
clone_size: few

cdr3_aa: CASSSPAVNTEAFF
cdr3_nt: TGTGCCAGCAGTTCCCCGGCGGTGAACACTGAAGCTTTCTTT
v_call: TRBV6-5
j_call: TRBJ1-1
d_call: NA
clone_size: NA

cdr3_aa: CSARGVTDTQYF
cdr3_nt: TGCAGTGCTAGGGGGGTCACAGATACGCAGTATTTT
v_call: TRBV20-1
j_call: TRBJ2-3
d_call: NA
clone_size: many

cdr3_aa: CASSSTGISTDTQYF
cdr3_nt: TGTGCCAGCTCATCAACAGGGATAAGCACAGATACGCAGTATTTT
v_call: TRBV18
j_call: TRBJ2-3
d_call: NA
clone_size: many

cdr3_aa: CAISELTGDSRNTEAFF
cdr3_nt: TGTGCCATCAGTGAGTTAACAGGGGATTCTAGGAACACTGAAGCTTTCTTT
v_call: TRBV10-3
j_call: TRBJ1-1
d_call: TRBD1
clone_size: many

cdr3_aa: CASSLAGTSGVRGDTQYF
cdr3_nt: TGTGCCAGCAGCTTAGCTGGGACTAGCGGGGTTAGAGGAGATACGCAGTATTTT
v_call: TRBV7-2
j_call: TRBJ2-3
d_call: TRBD2
clone_size: NA

cdr3_aa: CASSLGDSPYEQYF
cdr3_nt: TGCGCCAGCAGCTTGGGGGACAGCCCCTACGAGCAGTACTTC
v_call: TRBV5-1
j_call: TRBJ2-7
d_call: TRBD1
clone_size: many

cdr3_aa: CASSESLAGGQETQYF
cdr3_nt: TGCGCCAGCAGTGAGTCCCTAGCGGGAGGCCAAGAGACCCAGTACTTC
v_call: TRBV10-1
j_call: TRBJ2-5
d_call: TRBD2
clone_size: many

cdr3_aa: CASSQEFGQGSTDTQYF
cdr3_nt: TGCGCCAGCAGCCAAGAGTTCGGCCAGGGAAGCACAGATACGCAGTATTTT
v_call: TRBV4-1
j_call: TRBJ2-3
d_call: NA
clone_size: many

cdr3_aa: CASSQVGTGANVLTF
cdr3_nt: TGTGCCAGCAGCCAAGTGGGGACAGGGGCCAACGTCCTGACTTTC
v_call: TRBV3-1
j_call: TRBJ2-6
d_call: NA
clone_size: many

cdr3_aa: CASTQDRAYDTQYF
cdr3_nt: TGTGCCAGCACTCAGGACAGGGCTTACGATACGCAGTATTTT
v_call: TRBV6-1
j_call: TRBJ2-3
d_call: TRBD1
clone_size: many

cdr3_aa: CASSLARISEKLFF
cdr3_nt: TGTGCCAGCAGTTTGGCGAGGATATCGGAAAAACTGTTTTTT
v_call: TRBV12-3/TRBV12-4
j_call: TRBJ1-4
d_call: NA
clone_size: many

cdr3_aa: CASSQDLGFYEQYF
cdr3_nt: TGTGCCAGCAGCCAAGATCTTGGGTTCTACGAGCAGTACTTC
v_call: TRBV3-1
j_call: TRBJ2-7
d_call: NA
clone_size: many

cdr3_aa: CASRDEGTGNNYGYTF
cdr3_nt: TGTGCCAGCAGGGACGAGGGGACAGGCAATAACTATGGCTACACCTTC
v_call: TRBV12-3/TRBV12-4
j_call: TRBJ1-2
d_call: TRBD1
clone_size: many

cdr3_aa: CAWSLGQVYTGELFF
cdr3_nt: TGTGCCTGGAGTTTGGGACAGGTGTACACCGGGGAGCTGTTTTTT
v_call: TRBV30
j_call: TRBJ2-2
d_call: TRBD1
clone_size: few

cdr3_aa: CASSPGLAGGFEQFF
cdr3_nt: TGTGCCAGCAGCCCGGGACTAGCGGGAGGATTTGAGCAGTTCTTC
v_call: TRBV6-1
j_call: TRBJ2-1
d_call: TRBD2
clone_size: many

cdr3_aa: CASSPMWGSMDTQYF
cdr3_nt: TGTGCCAGCAGTCCAATGTGGGGGTCAATGGATACGCAGTATTTT
v_call: TRBV7-9
j_call: TRBJ2-3
d_call: NA
clone_size: many

cdr3_aa: CASSAMPETQYF
cdr3_nt: TGTGCCAGCAGTGCGATGCCGGAGACCCAGTACTTC
v_call: TRBV12-3/TRBV12-4
j_call: TRBJ2-5
d_call: NA
clone_size: many

cdr3_aa: CSARKVLPVPDTQYF
cdr3_nt: TGCAGTGCTAGAAAGGTCCTACCCGTCCCAGATACGCAGTATTTT
v_call: TRBV20-1
j_call: TRBJ2-3
d_call: NA
clone_size: many

cdr3_aa: CASSIGLAGGPDTGELFF
cdr3_nt: TGCGCCAGCAGCATAGGACTAGCGGGAGGGCCTGACACCGGGGAGCTGTTTTTT
v_call: TRBV5-1
j_call: TRBJ2-2
d_call: TRBD2
clone_size: many